The clone carrying this T cell receptor beta chain was seen just once. The antigen is not known. This sample was included in a study of blood T cells in healthy people across ages. Whole-study results and caveats: The recorded TCR beta diversity per million T cells decreased in a roughly linear manner with age. The donors' CMV status was not determined, possibly confounding changes in expanded clonotypes.

Together with a sample-barcoded 5' primer, a J-beta primer mix was included in a second PCR lasting roughly 6 to 12 cycles. TCRdb called the 5' RACE reads again in MiXCR, with one record for every CDR3 protein. The repertoire holds about 1.4 million distinct CDR3 sequences, with 45% to 70% as singletons. Germline CDR1 reads SGHDN; CDR2 reads FVKESK. J gave up 5 bases and V 1 base, and 10 bases lay outside the gene matches. This CDR3 contains 16 residues. The receptor was isolated from a man younger than 30 in good health. Sequencing input: blood. This chain connects TRBV14 to TRBJ2-5, with 7 bases lining up with TRBD1. Here the CDR3 DNA reads TGTGCCAGCAGCCAAGTTCTCACAGGGGTTATGGAGACCCAGTACTTC. Its protein product is CASSQVLTGVMETQYF.